A selection of T cell receptor beta chains follows, all from one sample in a study of T cell changes during pregnancy in multiple sclerosis. Profiled with immunoSEQ multiplex PCR; TCRdb holds only in-frame clones, not every one. Of roughly 110,000 clones in the sample, about nine tenths were seen once. The source was peripheral blood, collected in the third trimester of pregnancy. These receptors originate from a female donor in good health, enrolled as a control in a pregnancy study. Both conserved end residues are part of each CDR3. The D gene is left open where the match is weak. Not all rows give a size; the values are once, few, many and, for expanded clones, a class.

>TRBV4-2|-|TRBD2|TRBJ2-7
CASSQTNRGGRRYF
TGTGCCAGCAGCCAAACGAACCGGGGGGGACGGAGGTACTTC
>TRBV9|once|TRBD1|TRBJ1-4
CASSAGQGFRLTNEKLFF
TGTGCCAGCAGCGCGGGACAGGGTTTTCGCCTCACTAATGAAAAACTGTTTTTT
>TRBV23-1|-|-|TRBJ1-4
CASRTSLTGNNEKLFF
TGCGCCAGCCGGACCTCACTGACAGGAAATAATGAAAAACTGTTTTTT
>TRBV10-3|-|-|TRBJ1-2
CAISVDSGYTF
TGTGCCATCAGTGTGGACAGTGGCTACACCTTC
>TRBV19|-|TRBD1|TRBJ1-5
CASSTTGGGNQPQHF
TGTGCCAGTAGTACTACAGGGGGAGGCAATCAGCCCCAGCATTTT
>TRBV19|-|TRBD1|TRBJ1-2
CASSAGQGDRGYTF
TGTGCCAGTAGCGCGGGACAGGGCGATCGCGGCTACACCTTC
>TRBV18|once|-|TRBJ1-1
CASSPISRAEAFF
TGTGCCAGCTCACCAATTAGCAGAGCTGAAGCTTTCTTT
>TRBV6-5|-|-|TRBJ2-3
CASSYWESEGTQYF
TGTGCCAGCAGTTACTGGGAGTCGGAGGGTACGCAGTATTTT
>TRBV6-5|-|TRBD1|TRBJ1-2
CASSYTNTGGDYGYTF
TGTGCCAGCAGTTACACAAATACAGGGGGAGACTATGGCTACACCTTC
>TRBV6-1|-|TRBD1|TRBJ2-1
CASRTGLRANEQFF
TGTGCCAGCAGGACAGGGCTGCGGGCGAATGAGCAGTTCTTC
>TRBV11-3|-|TRBD1|TRBJ2-7
CASSQGQGAREQYF
TGTGCCAGCAGCCAGGGACAGGGGGCGAGGGAGCAGTACTTC
>TRBV4-2|-|-|TRBJ1-2
CASSQDQGNAYYGYTF
TGTGCCAGCAGCCAAGATCAGGGGAATGCCTACTATGGCTACACCTTC
>TRBV7-2|-|TRBD2|TRBJ2-1
CASSSGTSGTYNEQFF
TGTGCCAGCAGCTCAGGGACTAGCGGAACCTACAATGAGCAGTTCTTC
>TRBV5-1|-|TRBD1|TRBJ1-1
CASSLKSGTGVLNTEAFF
TGCGCCAGCAGCCTAAAGTCCGGGACAGGGGTGCTGAACACTGAAGCTTTCTTT
>TRBV7-9|-|TRBD1|TRBJ2-5
CASSHSSDGTDPQETQYF
TGTGCCAGCAGTCATAGCTCCGATGGGACAGACCCACAAGAGACCCAGTACTTC
>TRBV5-6|-|-|TRBJ1-1
CASSLGVNTEAFF
TGTGCCAGCAGCTTAGGGGTGAACACTGAAGCTTTCTTT
>TRBV14|-|-|TRBJ2-7
CASSQGQGRAYEQYF
TGTGCCAGCAGCCAAGGCCAGGGTCGGGCGTACGAGCAGTACTTC
>TRBV6-4|few|TRBD1|TRBJ1-1
CASSDSRQGGPNTEAFF
TGTGCCAGCAGTGACTCGAGACAGGGAGGACCCAACACTGAAGCTTTCTTT
>TRBV7-8|-|-|TRBJ1-5
CASSTIGGSNQPQHF
TGTGCCAGCAGCACTATAGGGGGTAGCAATCAGCCCCAGCATTTT
>TRBV30|-|TRBD2|TRBJ2-2
CAWSSLRGDAGELFF
TGTGCCTGGAGTTCCCTCCGGGGGGATGCCGGGGAGCTGTTTTTT